One and the same sample provided the 2 T cell receptor beta chains below, sequenced in a study of T cells in Graves' hyperthyroidism and ophthalmopathy. RNA transcripts served as the template for amplifying TCR beta CDR3 regions. Initially, a first-round RT-PCR of the TCR CDR3 employed the HTBI primer set. TCRdb re-called the multiplex PCR reads with MiXCR, one entry per CDR3 protein. The table records a few hundred thousand distinct CDR3 sequences, approximately 15% of them present only once. Sequenced material: blood. The receptor set was obtained from a woman aged 40 to 49 with Graves' ophthalmopathy.

The chain joins TRBV19 to TRBJ1-5; possible D gene TRBD1, 6 bases. The germline V gene has CDR1 LNHDA and CDR2 SQIVND (reference sequence). The CDR3 length is 13 residues. Trimming cost V 3 bases and J 6 bases, with 9 bases left between them. CDR3 DNA: TGTGCCAGTAGTATGGACAGTTCTCAGCCCCAGCATTTT. Amino acid sequence: CASSMDSSQPQHF.

This clonotype has a handful of counts. The chain combines TRBV28 with TRBJ2-2, with a tentative D call TRBD2 (7 bases). V was trimmed by 2 bases and J by 6 bases, leaving 22 bases between them. Germline loops: CDR1 MDHEN, CDR2 SYDVKM. The CDR3 runs to 18 residues. The chain's CDR3 is CASSLRPGQAGSAGELFF. DNA of the CDR3: TGTGCCAGCAGTTTACGACCGGGACAAGCGGGAAGTGCCGGGGAGCTGTTTTTT.